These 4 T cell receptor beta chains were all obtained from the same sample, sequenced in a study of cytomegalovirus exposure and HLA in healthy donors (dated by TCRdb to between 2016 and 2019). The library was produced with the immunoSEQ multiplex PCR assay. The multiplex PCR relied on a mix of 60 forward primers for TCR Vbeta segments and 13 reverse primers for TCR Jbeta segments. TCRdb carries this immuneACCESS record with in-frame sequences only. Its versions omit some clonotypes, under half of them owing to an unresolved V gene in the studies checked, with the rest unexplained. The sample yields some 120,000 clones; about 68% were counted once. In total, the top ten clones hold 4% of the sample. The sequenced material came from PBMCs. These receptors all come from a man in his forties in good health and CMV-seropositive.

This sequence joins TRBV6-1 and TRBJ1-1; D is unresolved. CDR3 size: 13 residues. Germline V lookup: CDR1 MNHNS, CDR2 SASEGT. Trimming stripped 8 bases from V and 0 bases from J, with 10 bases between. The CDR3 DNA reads TGTGCCAGCGGCGAACAGTTGAACACTGAAGCTTTCTTT. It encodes CASGEQLNTEAFF.

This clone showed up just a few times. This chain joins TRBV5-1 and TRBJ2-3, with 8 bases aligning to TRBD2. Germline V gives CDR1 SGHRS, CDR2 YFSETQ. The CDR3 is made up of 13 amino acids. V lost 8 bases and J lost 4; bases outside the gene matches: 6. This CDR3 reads CASTGLGPDTQYF. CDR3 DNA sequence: TGCGCCAGTACGGGACTAGGTCCAGATACGCAGTATTTT.

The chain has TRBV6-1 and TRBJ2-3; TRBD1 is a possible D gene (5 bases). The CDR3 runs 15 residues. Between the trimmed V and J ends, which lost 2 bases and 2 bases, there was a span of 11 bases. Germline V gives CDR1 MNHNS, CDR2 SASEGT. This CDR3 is CASSENRFLTDTQYF. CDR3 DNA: TGTGCCAGCAGTGAAAACAGGTTCCTCACAGATACGCAGTATTTT.

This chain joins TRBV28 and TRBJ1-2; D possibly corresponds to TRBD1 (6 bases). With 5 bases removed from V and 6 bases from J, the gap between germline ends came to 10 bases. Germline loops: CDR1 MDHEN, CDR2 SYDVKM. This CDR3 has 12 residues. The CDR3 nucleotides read TGTGCCAGCAGTGACACAGGGAATGGCTACACCTTC. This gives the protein CASSDTGNGYTF.